Ten or more counts support the clone carrying this T cell receptor (beta chain). This record comes from a study of T cells in Graves' hyperthyroidism and ophthalmopathy. Researchers took RNA transcripts and amplified the TCR beta CDR3 regions from them. RT-PCR in the first round (using the HTBI primer set) targeted the TCR CDR3. From the multiplex PCR reads, TCRdb called clonotypes with MiXCR, one entry per CDR3 protein. The repertoire holds 490,000 or so distinct CDR3 sequences, with 16% as singletons. Input material: blood. The receptor was derived from a woman between 25 and 40 years old with Graves' ophthalmopathy.

The CDR3 sequence is CASRPFNTEAFF. CDR3 coding DNA: TGTGCCAGCAGACCCTTTAACACTGAAGCTTTCTTT. This sequence joins TRBV2 and TRBJ1-1, with unresolved D. Germline CDR1 reads SNHLY; CDR2 reads FYNNEI. V gave up 6 bases and J gave up 2 bases, with 7 bases separating them. This CDR3 spans 12 amino acids.